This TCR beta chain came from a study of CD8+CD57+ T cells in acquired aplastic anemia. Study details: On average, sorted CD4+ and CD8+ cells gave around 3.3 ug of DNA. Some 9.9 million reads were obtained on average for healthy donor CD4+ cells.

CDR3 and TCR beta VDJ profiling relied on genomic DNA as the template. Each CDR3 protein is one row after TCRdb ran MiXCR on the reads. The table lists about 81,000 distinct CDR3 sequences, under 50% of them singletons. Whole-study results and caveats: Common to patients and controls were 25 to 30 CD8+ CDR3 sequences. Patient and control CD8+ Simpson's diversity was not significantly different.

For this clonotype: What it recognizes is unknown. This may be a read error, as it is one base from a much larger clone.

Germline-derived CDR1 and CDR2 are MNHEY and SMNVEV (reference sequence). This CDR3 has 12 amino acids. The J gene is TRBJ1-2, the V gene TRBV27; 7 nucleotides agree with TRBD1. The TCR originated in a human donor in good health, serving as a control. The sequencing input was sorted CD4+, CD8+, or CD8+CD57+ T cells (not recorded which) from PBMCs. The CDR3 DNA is TGTGCCAGCACCTCAGGGGGAGGTGGCTGCACCTTC. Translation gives CASTSGGGGCTF.